This record concerns one TCR beta chain sequence. Its antigen is as yet unknown. The sample originates from a study of cytomegalovirus exposure and HLA in healthy donors. Study findings and constraints: Three CMV-associated chains proved CMV antigen-specific in vitro. Several of the most significant clusters appeared linked to common viral pathogens, based on a later analysis. The HLA-A and HLA-B alleles of most subjects were reportedly predicted accurately from TCR beta sequences. Reportedly, cytomegalovirus status was diagnosed with high sensitivity and specificity.

PCR amplification relied on 60 Vbeta primers (plus 13 Jbeta primers). Assay used: immunoSEQ multiplex PCR; TCRdb lists only in-frame clones, some missing. This sample has about 150,000 clones, with around 74% found just once. The source is a man younger than 30 in good health and CMV-seronegative. The sequencing input was PBMCs.

CDR3 loop: CASSPNGQGALSGANVLTF. The CDR3 nucleotides are TGTGCCAGCAGTCCCAACGGACAGGGGGCACTCTCTGGGGCCAACGTCCTGACTTTC. The chain carries TRBV27 and TRBJ2-6; TRBD1 aligns across 11 bases. After removal of 5 bases from V and 0 bases from J, the junction contained 9 bases not matched to a gene. The germline CDR1 and CDR2 sequences are MNHEY and SMNVEV (reference sequence). The CDR3 has 19 amino acids.